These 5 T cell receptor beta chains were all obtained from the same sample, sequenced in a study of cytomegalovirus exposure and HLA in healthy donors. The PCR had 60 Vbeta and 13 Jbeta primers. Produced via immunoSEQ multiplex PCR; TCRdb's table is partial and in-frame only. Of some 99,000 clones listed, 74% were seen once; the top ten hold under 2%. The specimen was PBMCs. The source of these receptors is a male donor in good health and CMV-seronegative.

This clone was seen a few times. CDR3 sequence (DNA): TGTGCCAGCAGCGTAGGCGGTGGAGGGTTCCAAAGCACAGATACGCAGTATTTT. Its translation: CASSVGGGGFQSTDTQYF. V gene TRBV9 combines with J gene TRBJ2-3; tentatively, D is TRBD2 (6 bases). CDR1 SGDLS and CDR2 YYNGEE come from the germline V gene. V was clipped by 0 bases and J by 0 bases, with 17 bases between them. This CDR3 is 18 amino acids long.

CDR3 nucleotides: TGTGCCAGCAGCCCATCAGGGCCCGGGGGGGCTGAAGCTTTCTTT. Translated: CASSPSGPGGAEAFF. The chain employs TRBV5-6 and TRBJ1-1; TRBD1 is a possible D gene (5 bases). Germline CDR1 SGHDT, CDR2 YYEEEE. V lost 4 bases, J lost 6 bases, and 19 bases lay in between. CDR3 size: 15 residues. The full variable domain, rest sourced from reference TRBV5-6 and TRBJ1-1, is DAGVTQSPTHLIKTRGQQVTLRCSPKSGHDTVSWYQQALGQGPQFIFQYYEEEERQRGNFPDRFSGHQFPNYSSELNVNALLLGDSALYLCASSPSGPGGAEAFFGQGTRLTVV.

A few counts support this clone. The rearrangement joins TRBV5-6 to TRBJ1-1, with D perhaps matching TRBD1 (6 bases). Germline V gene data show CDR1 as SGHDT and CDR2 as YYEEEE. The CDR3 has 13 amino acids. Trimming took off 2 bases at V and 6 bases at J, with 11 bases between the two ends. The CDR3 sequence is CASSFQGRAEAFF. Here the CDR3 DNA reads TGTGCCAGCAGCTTTCAGGGGCGGGCTGAAGCTTTCTTT.

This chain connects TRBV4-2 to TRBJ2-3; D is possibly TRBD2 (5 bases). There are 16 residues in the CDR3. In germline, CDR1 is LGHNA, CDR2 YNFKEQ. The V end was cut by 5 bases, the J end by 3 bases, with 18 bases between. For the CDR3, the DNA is TGTGCCAGCAGCACCAGGAGACCGGAGGAAACAGATACGCAGTATTTT. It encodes CASSTRRPEETDTQYF.

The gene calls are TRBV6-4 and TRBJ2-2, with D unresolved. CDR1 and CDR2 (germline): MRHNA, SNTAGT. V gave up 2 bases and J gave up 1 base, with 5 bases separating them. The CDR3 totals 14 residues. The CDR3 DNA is TGTGCCAGCAGTGACGGCGGGAACACCGGGGAGCTGTTTTTT. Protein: CASSDGGNTGELFF.